The 26 T cell receptor beta chains given below trace back to one sample, sequenced in a study of tissue T cells after allogeneic stem cell transplantation. Libraries were prepared by immunoSEQ multiplex PCR; TCRdb keeps only in-frame clonotypes and omits some of them. The table has approximately 8,800 clones, more than 35% seen once. Time point defined: mouse harvest day 14 after allogeneic transplant. Each mouse received 10^7 T-cell-depleted marrow cells plus 10^6 splenic CD5+ T cells by tail vein. The sample taken for sequencing was skin. These receptors came from a female BALB/c mouse given C57BL/6 T cells with graft-versus-host disease after an allogeneic hematopoietic cell transplant.

About this clone itself: Gene names denote mouse genes. Read coverage stops 1 residue before the CDR3 terminus; the germline J gene supplies the remainder. The V and J genes are TRBV21 and TRBJ1-4, with 9 positions matching TRBD1. TRBV21 is an open reading frame, and its role is uncertain. The CDR3 has 16 residues. After removal of 3 bases from V and 1 base from J, the junction contained 3 bases not matched to a gene. CDR3 sequence reads: CASSHRTGDSNERLFF. CDR3 bases read: TGTGCTAGCAGTCACCGGACAGGGGATTCCAACGAAAGATTATTT.

As for this clone: Here the gene names and germline are mouse. The CDR3 end falls 1 residue outside the read, so it is completed with the germline J gene. The J gene is TRBJ2-5, the V gene TRBV26; D gene ambiguous. The CDR3 has 14 residues. The germline gives CDR1 KGHPV, CDR2 FQNQEV (reference sequence). Trimming cost V 1 base and J 2 bases, with 7 bases left between them. The CDR3 spells CASSLWGGQDTQYF. CDR3 bases read: TGTGCCAGCAGTCTGTGGGGAGGCCAAGACACCCAGTAC.

Remarks on this clone: Germline and genes here are mouse. The CDR3 sequence: CASSLSGASQNTLYF. The part of the CDR3 DNA that was read is TGTGCCAGCAGTCTGTCTGGGGCTAGTCAAAACACCTTGTAC. This sequence joins TRBV26 and TRBJ2-4, with D perhaps assigned TRBD1 or TRBD2 (5 bases each). The read is 1 residue too short to cover the CDR3 end, so that end is filled in from the germline J gene. Germline lookup yields CDR1 KGHPV and CDR2 FQNQEV (reference sequence). The ends were cut back, 0 bases at V and 0 bases at J, with 7 bases in the middle. The CDR3 totals 15 residues.

Remarks on this clone: Gene names are the mouse ones. The sequenced fragment ends 1 residue before the CDR3 boundary, so the rest is inferred from the germline J gene. The chain combines TRBV16 with TRBJ2-7; D may match TRBD1 or TRBD2 (5 bases each). Germline CDR1 reads SGHSA; CDR2 reads FRNQAP. The CDR3 extends over 14 amino acids. V lost 3 bases, J lost 3 bases, and 12 bases lay in between. CDR3 DNA (partial): TGTGCAAGCAGCTTGGGGGAGGGGATCTATGAACAGTAC. Its protein is CASSLGEGIYEQY. The CDR3 in full is CASSLGEGIYEQYF.

As for this clone: Relative to the germline gene, one junction end is altered; a read error may explain this. Gene names are the mouse ones. The read gets to within 1 residue of the CDR3 end, and the germline J gene fills in the rest. This sequence joins TRBV5 and TRBJ2-2; 7 nucleotides match TRBD1. CDR3 length: 14 residues. The germline CDR1 and CDR2 sequences are LGHNA and YNLKQL (reference sequence). The CDR3 spells CARSQDRDTGQLYF. CDR3 DNA, as far as it was read: TGTGCCCGCAGCCAAGACAGGGACACCGGGCAGCTCTAC.

This clone was counted only a few times. Mouse gene names apply. The CDR3 is cut off 1 residue early in the read; its end comes from the germline J gene. The genes are TRBV1 and TRBJ2-5; the match to TRBD1 covers 9 bases. The CDR3 has 15 residues. Germline CDR1 is NSQYPW and CDR2 is LRSPGD (reference sequence). V gave up 3 bases and J gave up 2 bases; unmatched junction bases: 3. Partial CDR3 DNA: TGCACCTGCAGTGCCCGGGACAGGGCCCAAGACACCCAGTAC. This sequence encodes CTCSARDRAQDTQY. From start to end, the CDR3 is CTCSARDRAQDTQYF.

On this clone itself: This may be a read error: a much more frequent sequence differs by one nucleotide. The gene names here belong to mouse. The CDR3 end falls 1 residue outside the read, so it is completed with the germline J gene. The V and J genes are TRBV26 and TRBJ1-2; no firm D call. CDR3 length: 12 amino acids. CDR1 and CDR2 (germline): KGHPV, FQNQEV (reference sequence). Trimming took off 2 bases at V and 1 base at J, with 2 bases between the two ends. The sequenced CDR3 bases are TGTGCCAGCAGTCTGCAAAACTCCGACTACACC. Its protein is CASSLQNSDYT. The entire CDR3 protein is CASSLQNSDYTF.

Remarks on this clone: Mouse germline and gene names are used. The read ends 1 residue before the CDR3 terminus; that terminus is restored from the germline J gene. This rearrangement joins TRBV13-2 to TRBJ2-3, with 7 bases that match TRBD1. V was clipped by 3 bases and J by 1 base; unmatched bases: 5. Germline CDR1 is NNHNN and CDR2 is SYGAGS (reference sequence). This CDR3 has 15 residues. CDR3 DNA, as far as it was read: TGTGCCAGCGGTGTCGGGACAGCCGGTGCAGAAACGCTGTAT. It codes for CASGVGTAGAETLY. The whole CDR3 protein reads CASGVGTAGAETLYF.

To note about this clone: A much larger clonotype is one base distant, so this may be a read error. Mouse names are used for the genes. Sequencing ends 1 residue short of the CDR3 end; the germline J gene provides the rest. V is TRBV26 and J is TRBJ1-2; 10 bases align to TRBD1. The trim removed 4 bases at V and 1 base at J, leaving 0 bases unmatched. This CDR3 is 14 amino acids long. Germline V gene lookup returns CDR1 KGHPV and CDR2 FQNQEV (reference sequence). The DNA read from the CDR3 is TGTGCCAGCAGTCGGGACAGGGGAAACTCCGACTACACC. Protein sequence: CASSRDRGNSDYT. The full CDR3 sequence reads CASSRDRGNSDYTF.

For this clone: Gene names refer to mouse genes. The DNA ends 1 residue before the CDR3 does, and the rest of the CDR3 is filled in from the germline J gene. The V call is TRBV12-1, the J call TRBJ2-2, with TRBD1 identical over 10 bases. CDR1 and CDR2 from the germline V gene are SGHSN and HYEKVE. After removal of 2 bases from V and 4 bases from J, the junction contained 3 bases not matched to a gene. CDR3 size: 15 residues. CDR3 sequence: CASSPTGGGTGQLYF. The part of the CDR3 DNA that was read is TGTGCCAGCTCTCCGACAGGGGGCGGCACCGGGCAGCTCTAC.

This clone has only a few counts. The genes are named according to mouse. The missing CDR3 end, 1 residue past where the read stops, is filled in from the germline J gene. V usage is TRBV4 and J usage is TRBJ2-3; 11 nucleotides agree with TRBD2. The CDR3 is 16 amino acids. CDR1 is LGHDT, CDR2 YNNKQL, per germline (reference sequence). V was clipped by 5 bases and J by 0 bases; unmatched bases: 4. CDR3 region: CASSHWGGASAETLYF. The CDR3 DNA, read in part, is TGTGCCAGCAGCCACTGGGGGGGCGCGAGTGCAGAAACGCTGTAT.

Details on this clone: Genes here carry mouse names. The read halts 1 residue ahead of the CDR3 end, with the missing end drawn from the germline J gene. The chain is built from TRBV26 and TRBJ1-1, with D hard to call. The CDR3 covers 11 residues. Trimming removed 5 bases from V and 3 bases from J, with 4 bases in between. Germline CDR1 KGHPV, CDR2 FQNQEV (reference sequence). CDR3 sequence reads: CASSRYTEVFF. CDR3 DNA, as far as it was read: TGTGCCAGCAGTAGATACACAGAAGTCTTC.

This clone is labeled as medium-sized. Gene names denote mouse genes. The CDR3 end is not reached by the read, which stops 1 residue before it; the germline J gene fills it in. The V call is TRBV26, the J call TRBJ2-3, with 8 bases fitting TRBD1. Germline trimming cut 4 bases from V and 1 base from J; bases unmatched to any gene: 4. CDR1 is KGHPV and CDR2 is FQNQEV in the germline V gene (reference sequence). The CDR3 is 15 amino acids. CDR3 residues: CASSRQGWGAETLYF. Incomplete CDR3 DNA: TGTGCCAGCAGTCGACAGGGGTGGGGTGCAGAAACGCTGTAT.

This clone rates as medium-sized (0.01 to 0.1%). Gene names follow the mouse nomenclature. Read sequence stops 1 residue before the CDR3 end, and the germline J gene provides the missing end. The chain has TRBV26 and TRBJ2-7, with 11 nucleotides matching TRBD2. In germline, CDR1 is KGHPV, CDR2 FQNQEV (reference sequence). V lost 6 bases and J lost 3; bases outside the gene matches: 4. This CDR3 has 14 amino acids. The CDR3 here is CASRPGLGDYEQYF. Incomplete CDR3 DNA: TGTGCCAGCAGACCGGGACTGGGGGACTATGAACAGTAC.

In regard to this clone: The listed genes are named as in mouse. The DNA read from the CDR3 is TGTGCCAGCACCCGGACAAATTCTGGAAATACGCTCTAT. Residues: CASTRTNSGNTLY. The CDR3 reads in full as CASTRTNSGNTLYF. The rearrangement uses TRBV15 and TRBJ1-3; a possible D gene is TRBD1 (5 bases). The read is 1 residue too short to cover the CDR3 end, so that end is filled in from the germline J gene. CDR1 SGHND and CDR2 FRSKSL come from the germline V gene. The CDR3 is 14 residues long. Trimming cost V 7 bases and J 0 bases, with 10 bases left between them.

Within the sample, this clone is medium-sized. The gene names given are mouse names. Read coverage stops 1 residue before the CDR3 terminus; the germline J gene supplies the remainder. V usage is TRBV1 and J usage is TRBJ1-4; D gene uncertain. V was pared by 2 bases and J by 5 bases, with 9 bases between. The CDR3 covers 14 residues. Germline CDR1 reads NSQYPW; CDR2 reads LRSPGD (reference sequence). CDR3 sequence: CTCSARTANERLFF. CDR3 DNA (partial): TGCACCTGCAGTGCACGTACAGCTAACGAAAGATTATTT.

Comments on this clone: Genes here carry mouse names. The CDR3 DNA, read in part, is TGTGCCAGCCTCAGGGATGCTGAGCAGTTC. Residues: CASLRDAEQF. The complete CDR3 protein is CASLRDAEQFF. The chain links TRBV26 to TRBJ2-1, with a possible D match to TRBD1 (5 bases). With the read ending 1 residue before the CDR3 end, the germline J gene is used to fill in that end. Germline V gene sequence: CDR1 KGHPV, CDR2 FQNQEV (reference sequence). V lost 8 bases and J lost 5, with 7 bases in between. The CDR3 runs 11 residues.

This clone appeared a few times. Mouse gene names apply. Read coverage stops 1 residue before the CDR3 terminus; the germline J gene supplies the remainder. The chain combines TRBV19 with TRBJ1-4; D is possibly TRBD1 (5 bases). V was clipped by 0 bases and J by 4 bases, with 10 bases between them. Germline V gene lookup returns CDR1 FNHDT and CDR2 SITEND (reference sequence). This CDR3 has 15 amino acids. The sequenced part of the CDR3 DNA is TGTGCCAGCAGTATAGTGGCAGGGAACAACGAAAGATTATTT. Amino acid sequence: CASSIVAGNNERLF. In full, the CDR3 reads CASSIVAGNNERLFF.

A note on this clone: Gene names and germline refer to mouse. The DNA ends 1 residue before the CDR3 does, and the rest of the CDR3 is filled in from the germline J gene. J is TRBJ2-5 and V is TRBV26; 9 nucleotides align to TRBD2. The CDR3 contains 13 residues. J was trimmed by 3 bases and V by 6 bases; bases with no gene match: 1. Germline V CDR1 and CDR2: KGHPV, FQNQEV (reference sequence). This chain's CDR3 is CASRLGGQDTQYF. Partial CDR3 DNA: TGTGCCAGCAGGCTGGGGGGGCAAGACACCCAGTAC.

This clone was detected only a few times. The gene names given are mouse names. CDR3 DNA (partial): TGTGCCAGCAGTCCAAGGGGTCCCGACTACACC. Residues: CASSPRGPDYT. The complete CDR3 reads CASSPRGPDYTF. V and J are TRBV26 and TRBJ1-2, with a tentative D call TRBD1 (5 bases). The CDR3 goes on 1 residue after the read ends, and that part is filled in from the germline J gene. The CDR3 totals 12 residues. Germline-derived CDR1 and CDR2 are KGHPV and FQNQEV (reference sequence). Trimming removed 4 bases at V and 6 bases at J, with 9 bases between.

Comment on this clone: Genes and germline are mouse. The read ends 1 residue before the CDR3 terminus; that terminus is restored from the germline J gene. The genes are TRBV3 and TRBJ2-1; TRBD2 matches 8 bases. Germline CDR1 and CDR2: SNHLY and FYNGKV (reference sequence). V was pared by 5 bases and J by 4 bases, with 4 bases of the junction left unmatched. The CDR3 runs to 14 residues. The covered CDR3 bases are TGTGCCAGCAGCCGGGGGGGCGGGTATGCTGAGCAGTTC. It is translated as CASSRGGGYAEQF. The CDR3 in full is CASSRGGGYAEQFF.

By share, this clone counts as medium-sized. Gene names are the mouse ones. The sequenced fragment ends 1 residue before the CDR3 boundary, so the rest is inferred from the germline J gene. The chain has TRBV26 and TRBJ2-2; D call uncertain. V lost 2 bases and J lost 4, with 5 bases in between. Germline CDR1 and CDR2: KGHPV and FQNQEV (reference sequence). The CDR3 is 13 residues long. CDR3 protein: CASSLGITGQLYF. Incomplete CDR3 DNA: TGTGCCAGCAGTCTGGGGATCACCGGGCAGCTCTAC.

As concerns this clone: Mouse gene names and germline throughout. The read comes to an end 1 residue before the CDR3 does, leaving the germline J gene to fill in the end. This chain uses TRBV13-3 with TRBJ2-1; 9 bases map to TRBD1. From germline, CDR1 is NNHDY and CDR2 SYVADS. The CDR3 loop spans 15 amino acids. V gave up 0 bases and J gave up 6 bases; unmatched junction bases: 4. The CDR3 spells CASSDEDRGGAEQFF. The covered CDR3 bases are TGTGCCAGCAGTGATGAGGACAGGGGAGGTGCTGAGCAGTTC.

Notes on this clone: Gene and germline names: mouse. The covered CDR3 bases are TGTGCCAGCAGGGGACAGGGGATGTGGGAACAGTAC. Translated: CASRGQGMWEQY. The whole CDR3 sequence reads CASRGQGMWEQYF. The chain couples TRBV15 to TRBJ2-7; 10 bases are a match to TRBD1. The read halts 1 residue ahead of the CDR3 end, with the missing end drawn from the germline J gene. Trimming took 6 bases from V and 7 from J; bases not matched to a gene: 6. The CDR3 is made up of 13 amino acids. Germline-derived CDR1 and CDR2 are SGHND and FRSKSL.

Remarks on this clone: Mouse gene names apply. The CDR3 is cut off 1 residue early in the read; its end comes from the germline J gene. This rearrangement joins TRBV3 to TRBJ1-2, with D perhaps matching TRBD1 (5 bases). This CDR3 contains 14 residues. Germline V gene data show CDR1 as SNHLY and CDR2 as FYNGKV (reference sequence). Trimming took off 5 bases at V and 2 bases at J, with 12 bases between the two ends. The CDR3 loop reads CASSPTGPNSDYTF. The CDR3 DNA, read in part, is TGTGCCAGCAGCCCAACGGGACCGAACTCCGACTACACC. The full variable domain, rest sourced from reference TRBV3 and TRBJ1-2, is GPKVLQIPSHQIIDMGQMVTLNCDPVSNHLYFYWYKQILGQQMEFLVNFYNGKVMEKSKLFKDQFSVERPDGSYFTLKIQPTALEDSAVYFCASSPTGPNSDYTFGSGTRLLVI.

As concerns this clone: Genes and germline are mouse. The read terminates 1 residue ahead of where the CDR3 ends, so the germline J gene completes it. V and J are TRBV23 and TRBJ2-3; TRBD2 is the table's D call and was not checked against the DNA. This CDR3 has 15 residues. Per germline, CDR1 KGHTA and CDR2 FQNQQP. The CDR3 sequence: CSSSLGLGGAETLYF. The sequenced part of the CDR3 DNA is TGCTCCAGCAGCCTGGGACTGGGAGGTGCAGAAACGCTGTAT.